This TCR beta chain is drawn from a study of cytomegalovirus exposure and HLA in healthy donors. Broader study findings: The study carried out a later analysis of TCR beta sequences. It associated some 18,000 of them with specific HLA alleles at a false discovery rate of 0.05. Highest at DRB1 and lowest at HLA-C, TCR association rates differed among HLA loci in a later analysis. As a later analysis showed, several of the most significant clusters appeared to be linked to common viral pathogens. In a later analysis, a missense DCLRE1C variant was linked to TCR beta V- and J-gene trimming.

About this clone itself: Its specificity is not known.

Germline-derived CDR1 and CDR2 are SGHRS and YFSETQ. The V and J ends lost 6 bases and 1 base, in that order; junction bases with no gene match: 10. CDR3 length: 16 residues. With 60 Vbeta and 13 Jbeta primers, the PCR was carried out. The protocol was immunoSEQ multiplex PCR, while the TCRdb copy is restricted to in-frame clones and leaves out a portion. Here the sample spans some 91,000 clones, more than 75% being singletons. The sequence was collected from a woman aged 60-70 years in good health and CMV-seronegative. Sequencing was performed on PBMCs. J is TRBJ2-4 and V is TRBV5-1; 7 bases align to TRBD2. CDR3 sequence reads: CASMSGTNLAKNIQYF. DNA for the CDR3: TGCGCCAGCATGTCAGGGACTAATCTGGCCAAAAACATTCAGTACTTC.